The 5 T cell receptor beta chains below all came from one sample that was sequenced in a study of blood T cell repertoires in COVID-19. Clones were sequenced by immunoSEQ multiplex PCR, and TCRdb holds only the in-frame ones, with some missing. The sample records around 21,000 clones, 88% being singletons. The source material was peripheral blood. These TCRs come from a human donor in a cohort sampled during active COVID-19.

The J gene is TRBJ1-5, the V gene TRBV30; 9 bases map to TRBD1. The length of the CDR3 is 14 residues. Trimming took 3 bases from V and 4 from J; bases not matched to a gene: 4. Germline assignment: CDR1 GTSNPN and CDR2 SVGIG (reference sequence). The CDR3 DNA sequence: TGTGCCTGGAGCGAGACAGGGGGAAATCAGCCCCAGCATTTT. Amino acid sequence: CAWSETGGNQPQHF.

The V and J genes are TRBV5-6 and TRBJ2-5; D perhaps matches TRBD1 (6 bases). Germline-derived CDR1 and CDR2 are SGHDT and YYEEEE. Trimming stripped 5 bases from V and 3 bases from J, with 11 bases between. The CDR3 length is 13 residues. CDR3 loop: CASRPGQEETQYF. CDR3 sequence (DNA): TGTGCCAGCAGACCGGGACAAGAAGAGACCCAGTACTTC.

The sample holds one count of this clone. The chain links TRBV7-3 to TRBJ2-2, with 8 bases that match TRBD1. CDR1 and CDR2 (germline): SGHTA, FQGTGA. V was clipped by 5 bases and J by 7 bases; unmatched bases: 6. The CDR3 is 14 amino acids. CDR3 coding DNA: TGTGCCAGCAGCCTGGACAGGGTAGACGGGGAGCTGTTTTTT. It is translated as CASSLDRVDGELFF.

In this sample, this clone turned up once. The V gene is TRBV5-1, the J gene TRBJ2-5, with 7 bases fitting TRBD2. The CDR3 has 14 amino acids. Per germline, CDR1 SGHRS and CDR2 YFSETQ. V was pared by 2 bases and J by 5 bases, with 6 bases of the junction left unmatched. The CDR3 region is CASSFERGGETQYF. The DNA of the CDR3 is TGCGCCAGCAGCTTCGAGCGGGGAGGTGAGACCCAGTACTTC.

The gene calls are TRBV5-8 and TRBJ2-3, with 8 bases lining up with TRBD1. CDR1 is SGHTS, CDR2 YDEGEE, per germline. This CDR3 region has 16 residues. V was clipped by 4 bases and J by 2 bases; unmatched bases: 9. The CDR3 region is CASSRGKGQATDTQYF. CDR3 sequence (DNA): TGTGCCAGCAGCAGAGGGAAGGGACAGGCCACAGATACGCAGTATTTT.